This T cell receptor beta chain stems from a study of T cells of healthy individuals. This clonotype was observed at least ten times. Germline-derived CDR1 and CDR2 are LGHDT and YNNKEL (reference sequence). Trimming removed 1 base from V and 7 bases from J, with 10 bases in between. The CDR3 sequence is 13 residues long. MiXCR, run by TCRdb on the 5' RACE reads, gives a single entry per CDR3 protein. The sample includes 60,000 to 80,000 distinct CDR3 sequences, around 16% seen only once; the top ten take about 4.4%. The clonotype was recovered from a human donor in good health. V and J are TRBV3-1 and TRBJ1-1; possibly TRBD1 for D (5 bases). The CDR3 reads CASSQVAGNEAFF. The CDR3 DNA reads TGTGCCAGCAGCCAAGTGGCAGGGAATGAAGCTTTCTTT.